Listed here are 3 T cell receptor beta chains from one sample, sequenced in a study of CD8 T cells in ankylosing spondylitis. TCRdb re-derived calls from the 5' RACE reads in MiXCR, one entry per CDR3 protein. The data hold roughly 200,000 distinct CDR3 sequences, with 25% to 30% observed a single time. The sequenced material came from blood, either unsorted or a sorted T cell fraction (not recorded which). These receptors came from a male donor with ankylosing spondylitis or in good health (not recorded which).

This clonotype was observed at least ten times. The gene calls are TRBV20-1 and TRBJ2-7, with D possibly TRBD1 on 6 matching bases. Germline V lookup: CDR1 DFQATT, CDR2 SNEGSKA (reference sequence). The CDR3 runs to 15 residues. V lost 3 bases and J 5 bases, leaving 20 bases between the germline ends. For the CDR3, the DNA is TGCAGTGCTAGGGTACCTGGGACAAAACCCCACGAGCAGTACTTC. It encodes CSARVPGTKPHEQYF.

This clonotype was observed many times. V usage is TRBV20-1 and J usage is TRBJ2-1; TRBD2 aligns across 8 bases. The CDR3 runs to 16 residues. Germline assignment: CDR1 DFQATT and CDR2 SNEGSKA (reference sequence). V lost 4 bases to trimming and J lost 4 bases; unmatched junction nucleotides: 12. The CDR3 DNA follows: TGCAGTGCTAAGAAGGGAGCGGGAGACGGGTACAATGAGCAGTTCTTC. Translating gives CSAKKGAGDGYNEQFF.

This chain connects TRBV7-6 to TRBJ2-1; 9 bases line up with TRBD2. CDR1 is SGHVS and CDR2 is FNYEAQ in the germline V gene. Trimming removed 3 bases from V and 8 bases from J; junction bases left unmatched: 11. The CDR3 contains 16 residues. The CDR3, as DNA: TGTGCCAGCAGCTTTGAACTAGCGGGTATTGGGGATGAGCAGTTCTTC. Protein sequence: CASSFELAGIGDEQFF. The full variable domain, with the rest looked up from reference TRBV7-6 and TRBJ2-1, is GAGVSQSPRYKVTKRGQDVALRCDPISGHVSLYWYRQALGQGPEFLTYFNYEAQQDKSGLPNDRFSAERPEGSISTLTIQRTEQRDSAMYRCASSFELAGIGDEQFFGPGTRLTVL.